Presented here are 27 T cell receptor beta chains from one specimen sequenced in a study of beta chain features in type 1 diabetes. The isolated RNA, all of it, was reverse transcribed, so expressed TCRB transcripts were what got sequenced. The repertoire was sequenced with immunoSEQ multiplex PCR; TCRdb's copy has only in-frame clones and lacks some. The sample lists roughly 400,000 clones, 14% occurring once. Sequenced sample: naive CD4+ T cells from blood. The origin of the receptors is a man under 40 in good health.

The V gene is TRBV5-6, the J gene TRBJ2-2; 9 bases are shared with TRBD1. The CDR3 contains 15 residues. V gave up 2 bases and J gave up 6 bases; unmatched junction bases: 5. Germline lookup yields CDR1 SGHDT and CDR2 YYEEEE. This chain's CDR3 is CASSLWDRVPGELFF. The CDR3 DNA reads as TGTGCCAGCAGCTTATGGGACAGGGTTCCCGGGGAGCTGTTTTTT.

CDR3 sequence reads: CASSLVDGGEKLFF. Here the CDR3 DNA reads TGCGCCAGCAGCTTGGTGGACGGGGGTGAAAAACTGTTTTTT. The chain links TRBV5-1 to TRBJ1-4; D possibly corresponds to TRBD1 (5 bases). Germline CDR1 and CDR2: SGHRS and YFSETQ. This CDR3 comprises 14 residues. V shed 0 bases and J shed 7 bases, with 10 bases lying between them. The whole variable domain, remainder taken from reference TRBV5-1 and TRBJ1-4, is KAGVTQTPRYLIKTRGQQVTLSCSPISGHRSVSWYQQTPGQGLQFLFEYFSETQRNKGNFPGRFSGRQFSNSRSEMNVSTLELGDSALYLCASSLVDGGEKLFFGSGTQLSVL.

This clone was counted only a few times. The chain joins TRBV7-7 to TRBJ2-5; D is possibly TRBD2 (6 bases). Germline values: CDR1 SSHAT, CDR2 FNYEAQ (reference sequence). The CDR3 consists of 14 residues. Trimming took 2 bases from V and 10 from J, leaving 17 bases between them. CDR3 DNA: TGTGCCAGCAGCTTAACGGCCCCGGGGGAGGACCAGTACTTC. This codes for CASSLTAPGEDQYF.

The chain carries TRBV29-1 and TRBJ2-7; TRBD1 aligns across 8 bases. CDR1 and CDR2 (germline): SQVTM, ANQGSEA. V shed 6 bases and J 2 bases; nucleotides not matched to a gene: 6. The CDR3 consists of 13 residues. The CDR3 loop is CSVGGQVPYEQYF. The CDR3 DNA sequence: TGCAGCGTCGGGGGACAGGTTCCCTACGAGCAGTACTTC.

This rearrangement joins TRBV30 to TRBJ1-3; TRBD1 is a possible D gene (5 bases). Germline loops: CDR1 GTSNPN, CDR2 SVGIG (reference sequence). V shed 5 bases and J shed 1 base, with 21 bases lying between them. The CDR3 has 17 residues. The CDR3 DNA is TGTGCCTGGGGTGGGCAGGGAGGCTCGTTGTCTGGAAACACCATATATTTT. As protein: CAWGGQGGSLSGNTIYF.

The rearrangement joins TRBV29-1 to TRBJ2-7; D uncertain. Germline V gene lookup returns CDR1 SQVTM and CDR2 ANQGSEA. This CDR3 contains 14 residues. Trimming took off 5 bases at V and 6 bases at J, with 20 bases between the two ends. CDR3: CSVRVGLTPLEQYF. The CDR3 bases are TGCAGCGTTCGAGTCGGCCTAACCCCCCTCGAGCAGTACTTC.

This clone was counted a few times. The rearrangement joins TRBV6-6 to TRBJ1-4; D remains unclear. Germline V gene data show CDR1 as MNHNY and CDR2 as SVGAGI (reference sequence). The CDR3 runs to 13 residues. Between the trimmed V and J ends, which lost 6 bases and 8 bases, there was a span of 13 bases. CDR3 DNA: TGTGCCAGCAGCGGCCATCTGGAGGAAAAACTGTTTTTT. Translated: CASSGHLEEKLFF.

The V call is TRBV5-1, the J call TRBJ2-3; D might be TRBD1 (8 bases). There are 14 residues in the CDR3. The germline gives CDR1 SGHRS, CDR2 YFSETQ. Trimming removed 4 bases from V and 5 bases from J, with 14 bases in between. Written as DNA, the CDR3 is TGCGCCAGCAGCCAGGACAGGGAGGGAGATACGCAGTATTTT. It codes for CASSQDREGDTQYF. Drawing the rest from reference TRBV5-1 and TRBJ2-3, the complete variable domain is KAGVTQTPRYLIKTRGQQVTLSCSPISGHRSVSWYQQTPGQGLQFLFEYFSETQRNKGNFPGRFSGRQFSNSRSEMNVSTLELGDSALYLCASSQDREGDTQYFGPGTRLTVL.

J is TRBJ2-3 and V is TRBV9, with TRBD1 matching over 9 bases. The CDR3 spans 16 residues. V shed 2 bases, J shed 2 bases, and the junction held 6 bases outside the gene matches. CDR1 SGDLS and CDR2 YYNGEE come from the germline V gene. CDR3 nucleotides: TGTGCCAGCAGCGTGATTGGGACAGGGTACACAGATACGCAGTATTTT. Translating it yields CASSVIGTGYTDTQYF.

J is TRBJ2-1 and V is TRBV9; D gene unclear. V was trimmed by 0 bases and J by 7 bases, leaving 8 bases between them. The CDR3 runs to 13 residues. Germline lookup yields CDR1 SGDLS and CDR2 YYNGEE. DNA of the CDR3: TGTGCCAGCAGCGTAGGGATGAGGAATGAGCAGTTCTTC. Its protein is CASSVGMRNEQFF.

This clone was counted between two and nine times. J is TRBJ2-7 and V is TRBV9, with D maybe TRBD1 (5 bases). CDR3 size: 14 residues. Trimming left V 4 bases short and J 4 bases short, with 15 bases between. CDR1 SGDLS and CDR2 YYNGEE come from the germline V gene. The CDR3 protein is CASSRPQEPYEQYF. CDR3 nucleotide sequence: TGTGCCAGCAGCCGGCCACAGGAACCATACGAGCAGTACTTC.

This clone turned up a few times. The rearrangement links TRBV28 to TRBJ1-1; 7 bases align to TRBD1. The CDR3 runs 17 residues. With V trimmed by 5 bases and J by 1 base, 13 bases remained unmatched. Germline assignment: CDR1 MDHEN and CDR2 SYDVKM. The CDR3 sequence: CASSPPASTGRNTEAFF. DNA for the CDR3: TGTGCCAGCAGTCCTCCCGCTTCGACAGGGAGGAACACTGAAGCTTTCTTT.

A few counts support this clone. The chain has TRBV4-3 and TRBJ2-5, with D perhaps given as TRBD1 or TRBD2 (6 bases each). The CDR3 is made up of 18 amino acids. Trimming took 0 bases from V and 5 from J, leaving 22 bases between them. Germline CDR1 LGHNA, CDR2 YSLEER. The CDR3 DNA is TGCGCCAGCAGCCAAGAGATCGGAGGGGGAGGACGGCAGGAGACCCAGTACTTC. The encoded protein is CASSQEIGGGGRQETQYF.

The table lists this clone with a few counts. This chain connects TRBV7-9 to TRBJ2-7; 10 bases map to TRBD1. V lost 0 bases, J lost 2 bases, and 4 bases stayed unmatched. Germline V gene sequence: CDR1 SEHNR, CDR2 FQNEAQ (reference sequence). This CDR3 has 16 amino acids. CDR3 bases: TGTGCCAGCAGCTTAGCGGGACAGGGGTGGACCTACGAGCAGTACGTC. Translating gives CASSLAGQGWTYEQYV.

This clone was observed a few times. The rearrangement uses TRBV28 and TRBJ1-1; D uncertain. CDR3 size: 13 residues. V was cut by 5 bases and J by 5 bases, with 12 bases left in between. Germline-derived CDR1 and CDR2 are MDHEN and SYDVKM. The DNA of the CDR3 is TGTGCCAGCAGTACCCCGTCGGGGACTGAAGCTTTCTTT. Amino acids: CASSTPSGTEAFF.

This clone was observed a handful of times. The chain recombines TRBV29-1 with TRBJ2-5; D not certain. Trimming cost V 0 bases and J 5 bases, with 7 bases left between them. This CDR3 has 12 residues. Germline V lookup: CDR1 SQVTM, CDR2 ANQGSEA. CDR3 amino acids: CSVEDRFETQYF. The CDR3 DNA is TGCAGCGTTGAAGACAGGTTCGAGACCCAGTACTTC.

Written as DNA, the CDR3 is TGTGCTAGTGGCCCAGACTCCCTTCCCCAGCATTTT. This gives the protein CASGPDSLPQHF. V gene TRBV12-5 combines with J gene TRBJ1-5; D is undetermined. The CDR3 is 12 amino acids. V was shortened by 6 bases and J by 10 bases, with 13 bases between the two germline ends. Germline V lookup: CDR1 LGHNT, CDR2 FRNRAP.

Only a few counts were recorded for this clone. CDR3 in amino acids: CASSPKAGGNTGELFF. CDR3 sequence (DNA): TGTGCCAGCAGCCCTAAGGCGGGAGGTAACACCGGGGAGCTGTTTTTT. The V call is TRBV7-9, the J call TRBJ2-2; 8 nucleotides agree with TRBD2. The V gene's germline CDR1 is SEHNR and CDR2 FQNEAQ (reference sequence). The ends lost 5 bases at V and 2 bases at J; junction bases unmatched: 7. The CDR3 spans 16 residues.

This clone has more than one count but fewer than ten. The CDR3 here is CASSPTGTLDTEAFF. The CDR3 region has the DNA TGTGCCAGCTCACCTACAGGGACACTCGACACTGAAGCTTTCTTT. The chain links TRBV18 to TRBJ1-1; tentatively, D is TRBD1 (6 bases). The CDR3 is 15 amino acids. Trimming left V 3 bases short and J 3 bases short, with 14 bases between. CDR1 and CDR2 (germline): KGHSH, LQKENI. Complete variable domain (other parts from reference TRBV18 and TRBJ1-1): NAGVMQNPRHLVRRRGQEARLRCSPMKGHSHVYWYRQLPEEGLKFMVYLQKENIIDESGMPKERFSAEFPKEGPSILRIQQVVRGDSAAYFCASSPTGTLDTEAFFGQGTRLTVV.

The table lists this clone with a few counts. V gene TRBV7-2 combines with J gene TRBJ2-1, with 8 bases that match TRBD2. Losses at the gene ends were 3 bases for V and 5 bases for J; bases not matched to a gene: 3. This CDR3 has 14 residues. Germline V CDR1 and CDR2: SGHTA, FQGNSA. CDR3 residues: CASSLRLAHNEQFF. The DNA of the CDR3 is TGTGCCAGCAGCTTGCGACTAGCGCACAATGAGCAGTTCTTC.

This clone turned up a few times. The chain has TRBV4-2 and TRBJ2-3; 7 bases are shared with TRBD2. The germline gives CDR1 LGHNA, CDR2 YNFKEQ. This CDR3 region has 17 residues. The V and J ends lost 1 base and 5 bases, in that order; junction bases with no gene match: 12. CDR3 sequence: CASSQVLSGADKDTQYF. The CDR3, as DNA: TGTGCCAGCAGCCAAGTTTTAAGCGGGGCAGACAAAGATACGCAGTATTTT.

J is TRBJ2-3 and V is TRBV4-3; 9 positions agree with TRBD2. CDR3 length: 17 residues. The J segment lost 4 bases and the V segment lost 4 bases, leaving 12 bases of the junction unmatched. Germline-derived CDR1 and CDR2 are LGHNA and YSLEER. Here the CDR3 DNA reads TGCGCCAGCAGCCCCTATGGGCTTAGCGGGAGTTCAGATACGCAGTATTTT. Translating it yields CASSPYGLSGSSDTQYF.

This chain connects TRBV7-2 to TRBJ2-5, with D tentatively TRBD2 (5 bases). Germline lookup yields CDR1 SGHTA and CDR2 FQGNSA. V shed 5 bases and J shed 4 bases, with 11 bases lying between them. The CDR3 length is 13 residues. The CDR3 DNA sequence: TGTGCCAGCAGCCCCGGGGTCGGAGAGACCCAGTACTTC. This gives the protein CASSPGVGETQYF. The full variable domain, its missing parts supplied by reference TRBV7-2 and TRBJ2-5, is GAGVSQSPSNKVTEKGKDVELRCDPISGHTALYWYRQSLGQGLEFLIYFQGNSAPDKSGLPSDRFSAERTGGSVSTLTIQRTQQEDSAVYLCASSPGVGETQYFGPGTRLLVL.

The J gene is TRBJ2-5, the V gene TRBV7-9; the match to TRBD1 covers 10 bases. The length of the CDR3 is 16 residues. J lost 4 bases, V lost 3 bases, and 8 bases had no gene match. Germline V gene sequence: CDR1 SEHNR, CDR2 FQNEAQ (reference sequence). CDR3: CASSFTPGQGSETQYF. CDR3 DNA: TGTGCCAGCAGCTTCACACCGGGACAGGGGTCAGAGACCCAGTACTTC. The full variable domain, in which reference TRBV7-9 and TRBJ2-5 provide the parts outside the CDR3, is DTGVSQNPRHKITKRGQNVTFRCDPISEHNRLYWYRQTLGQGPEFLTYFQNEAQLEKSRLLSDRFSAERPKGSFSTLEIQRTEQGDSAMYLCASSFTPGQGSETQYFGPGTRLLVL.

This clone has more than one count but fewer than ten. This chain links TRBV15 with TRBJ2-1; D call uncertain. This CDR3 is built from 13 residues. The V gene lost 2 bases and the J gene lost 5 bases, with 7 bases spanning the gap. From germline, CDR1 is LNHNV and CDR2 YYDKDF (reference sequence). The CDR3 nucleotides read TGTGCCACCAGCAGAACCCGGGACAATGAGCAGTTCTTC. Protein product: CATSRTRDNEQFF.

The chain has TRBV2 and TRBJ2-1, with a tentative D call TRBD1 (6 bases). Germline assignment: CDR1 SNHLY and CDR2 FYNNEI. Between the trimmed V and J ends, which lost 4 bases and 7 bases, there was a span of 14 bases. The CDR3 has 14 residues. CDR3 nucleotides: TGTGCCAGCAGTGTCGAACAGGGAACGAATGAGCAGTTCTTC. Residues: CASSVEQGTNEQFF.

This clone was observed a handful of times. The chain couples TRBV7-3 to TRBJ2-2; no reliable D call. This CDR3 is built from 14 residues. Germline V gene lookup returns CDR1 SGHTA and CDR2 FQGTGA. Trimming left V 3 bases short and J 4 bases short, with 9 bases between. CDR3: CASSLGQSTGELFF. CDR3 DNA sequence: TGTGCCAGCAGCTTGGGCCAGTCCACCGGGGAGCTGTTTTTT.